This T cell receptor (beta chain) was observed in a study of neurological immune-mediated disorders. Study observations and caveats: CDR3 amino acid sequences of expanded clones were not shared across subjects, a result suggesting private repertoires in all groups.

TCRdb used MiXCR to reprocess the 5' RACE reads, holding one entry per CDR3 protein. The table shows 95,000 or so distinct CDR3 sequences, with roughly 4% occurring only once. The V segment lost 5 bases and the J segment 12 bases; nucleotides outside the gene matches: 10. This CDR3 has 13 amino acids. This clonotype was recorded at least ten times. What it recognizes is unknown. The specimen was PBMCs. The source of this sequence is a woman between 18 and 29 years old with multiple sclerosis. J is TRBJ2-7 and V is TRBV12-3 or TRBV12-4; 10 bases match TRBD2. In nucleotides, the CDR3 is TGTGCCAGCAGTCCCGGACTAGCGGCCTCTCGGTACTTC. Translation: CASSPGLAASRYF.